This TCR beta chain was profiled in a study of cytomegalovirus exposure and HLA in healthy donors. Looking at the study overall: In an earlier analysis, around 100 million unique TCR beta sequences were found from approximately 190 million T cells.

Study results and caveats: An apparent linkage of common viral pathogens to several of the most significant clusters emerged in a later analysis. In a later analysis, specific HLA alleles were associated with 15,000 or so TCR beta sequences at a 0.05 false discovery rate.

Note on this clone: Its antigen is still unknown.

CDR3 length: 17 residues. Germline V gives CDR1 LNHNV, CDR2 YYDKDF (reference sequence). Trimming stripped 5 bases from V and 0 bases from J, with 14 bases between. PCR amplification relied on 60 Vbeta primers (plus 13 Jbeta primers). Sequencing used immunoSEQ multiplex PCR; TCRdb keeps in-frame clones, though not all of them. The sample holds under 150,000 clones; about four fifths are singletons and the top ten take around 2.5%. Donors counted as nominally healthy when sampled, yet unrecorded immune exposures were likely. Sample: PBMCs. The clonotype was recovered from a male donor in good health and CMV-seronegative. The V gene is TRBV15, the J gene TRBJ2-6, with D perhaps TRBD2 (6 bases). CDR3 sequence reads: CATSGGMGISGANVLTF. In nucleotides, the CDR3 is TGTGCCACCAGCGGGGGGATGGGGATCTCTGGGGCCAACGTCCTGACTTTC.